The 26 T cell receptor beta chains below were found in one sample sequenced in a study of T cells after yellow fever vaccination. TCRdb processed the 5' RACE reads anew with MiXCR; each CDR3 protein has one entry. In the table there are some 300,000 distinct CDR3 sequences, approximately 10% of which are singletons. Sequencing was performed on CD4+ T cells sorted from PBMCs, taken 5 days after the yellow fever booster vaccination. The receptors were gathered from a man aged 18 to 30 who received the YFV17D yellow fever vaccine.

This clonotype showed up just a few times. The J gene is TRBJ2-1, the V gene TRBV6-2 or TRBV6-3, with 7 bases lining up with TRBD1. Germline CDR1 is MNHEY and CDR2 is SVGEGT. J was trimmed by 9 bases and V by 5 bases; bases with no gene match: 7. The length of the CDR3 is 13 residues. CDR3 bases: TGTGCCAGCAGTCCCCTCCCAGGGGGTGAGCAGTTCTTC. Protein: CASSPLPGGEQFF.

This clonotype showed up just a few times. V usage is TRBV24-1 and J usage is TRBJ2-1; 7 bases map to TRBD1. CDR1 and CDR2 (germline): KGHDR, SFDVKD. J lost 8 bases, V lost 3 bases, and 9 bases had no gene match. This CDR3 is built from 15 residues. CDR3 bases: TGTGCCACCAGTGATCCAGGGACAGCTACTGATGAGCAGTTCTTC. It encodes CATSDPGTATDEQFF.

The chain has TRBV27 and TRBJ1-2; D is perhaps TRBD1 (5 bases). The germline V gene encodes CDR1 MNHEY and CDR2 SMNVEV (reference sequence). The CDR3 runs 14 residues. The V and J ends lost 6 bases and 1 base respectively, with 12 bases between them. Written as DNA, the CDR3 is TGTGCCAGCAGCAGGACGGGGGTTAACTATGGCTACACCTTC. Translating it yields CASSRTGVNYGYTF.

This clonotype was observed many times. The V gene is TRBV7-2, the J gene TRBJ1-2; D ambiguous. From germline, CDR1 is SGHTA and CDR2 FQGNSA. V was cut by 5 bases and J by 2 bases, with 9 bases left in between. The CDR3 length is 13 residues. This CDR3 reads CASSNYANYGYTF. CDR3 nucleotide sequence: TGTGCCAGCAGCAACTATGCCAACTATGGCTACACCTTC.

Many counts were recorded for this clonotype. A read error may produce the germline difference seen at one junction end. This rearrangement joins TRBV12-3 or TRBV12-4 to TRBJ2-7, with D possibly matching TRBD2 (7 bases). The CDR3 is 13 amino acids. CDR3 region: CASRRGQSSEQYF. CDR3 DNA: TGTGCCAGCAGGCGGGGGCAGTCCTCCGAGCAGTACTTC.

The CDR3 DNA sequence: TGTGCCAGCAGCCGAGGGAGGGGTTCCGTCTACGAGCAGTACTTC. Translation: CASSRGRGSVYEQYF. This rearrangement joins TRBV27 to TRBJ2-7; 7 bases match TRBD2. CDR3 size: 15 residues. Trimming took 6 bases from V and 3 from J; bases not matched to a gene: 11. Germline CDR1 MNHEY, CDR2 SMNVEV (reference sequence).

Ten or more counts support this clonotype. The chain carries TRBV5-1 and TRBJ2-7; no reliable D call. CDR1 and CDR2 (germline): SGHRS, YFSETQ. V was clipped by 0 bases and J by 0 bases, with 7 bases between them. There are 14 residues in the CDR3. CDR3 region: CASSLATASYEQYF. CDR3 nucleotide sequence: TGCGCCAGCAGCTTGGCTACGGCCTCCTACGAGCAGTACTTC.

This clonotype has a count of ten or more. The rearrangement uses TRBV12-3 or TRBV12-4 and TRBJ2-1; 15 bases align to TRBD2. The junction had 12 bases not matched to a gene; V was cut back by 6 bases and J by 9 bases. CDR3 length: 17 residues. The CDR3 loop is CASSNRGLAGGAREQFF. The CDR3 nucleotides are TGTGCCAGCAGCAACAGAGGACTAGCGGGGGGGGCACGTGAGCAGTTCTTC.

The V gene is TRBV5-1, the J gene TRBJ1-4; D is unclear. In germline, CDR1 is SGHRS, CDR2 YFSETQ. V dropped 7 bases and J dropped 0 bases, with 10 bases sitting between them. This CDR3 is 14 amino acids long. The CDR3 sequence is CASRTGTTNEKLFF. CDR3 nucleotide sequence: TGCGCCAGCCGTACCGGGACAACTAATGAAAAACTGTTTTTT.

CDR3 nucleotides: TGCGCCAGCAGCTTGGACCCGGGCCTTGGCTACACCTTC. It is translated as CASSLDPGLGYTF. The chain recombines TRBV5-1 with TRBJ1-2; D is unresolved. Trimming stripped 0 bases from V and 7 bases from J, with 10 bases between. The germline V gene encodes CDR1 SGHRS and CDR2 YFSETQ. The CDR3 length is 13 residues. Based on the CDR3 plus reference TRBV5-1 and TRBJ1-2, the full variable domain is KAGVTQTPRYLIKTRGQQVTLSCSPISGHRSVSWYQQTPGQGLQFLFEYFSETQRNKGNFPGRFSGRQFSNSRSEMNVSTLELGDSALYLCASSLDPGLGYTFGSGTRLTVV.

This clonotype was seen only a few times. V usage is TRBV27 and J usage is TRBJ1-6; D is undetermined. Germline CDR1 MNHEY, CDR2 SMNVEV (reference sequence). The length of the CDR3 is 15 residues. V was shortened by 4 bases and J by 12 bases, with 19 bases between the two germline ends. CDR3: CASSSNLVDSGPLHF. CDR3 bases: TGTGCCAGCAGTTCAAACCTCGTGGATTCAGGACCCCTCCACTTT.

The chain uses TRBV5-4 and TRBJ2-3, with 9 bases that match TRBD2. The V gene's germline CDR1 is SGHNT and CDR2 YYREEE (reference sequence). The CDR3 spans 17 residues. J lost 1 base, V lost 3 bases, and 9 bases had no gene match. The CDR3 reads CASSSPRGGLGTDTQYF. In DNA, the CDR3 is TGTGCCAGCAGCTCCCCGCGGGGGGGCCTGGGCACAGATACGCAGTATTTT.

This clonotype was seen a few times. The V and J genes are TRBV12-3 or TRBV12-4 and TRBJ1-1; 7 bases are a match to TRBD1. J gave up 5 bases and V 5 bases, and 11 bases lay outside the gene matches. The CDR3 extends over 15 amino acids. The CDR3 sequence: CASSPETGYGTEAFF. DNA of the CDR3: TGTGCCAGCAGTCCCGAGACAGGGTATGGTACTGAAGCTTTCTTT.

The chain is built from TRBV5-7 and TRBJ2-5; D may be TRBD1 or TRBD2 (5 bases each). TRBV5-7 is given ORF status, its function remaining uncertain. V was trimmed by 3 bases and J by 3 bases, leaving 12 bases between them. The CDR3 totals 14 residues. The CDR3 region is CASSCWDGEETQYF. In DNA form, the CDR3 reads TGTGCCAGCAGCTGCTGGGACGGAGAAGAGACCCAGTACTTC.

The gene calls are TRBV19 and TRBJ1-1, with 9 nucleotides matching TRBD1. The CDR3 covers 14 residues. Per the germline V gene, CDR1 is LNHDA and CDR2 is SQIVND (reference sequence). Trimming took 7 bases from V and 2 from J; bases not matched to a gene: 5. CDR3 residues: CASKPDRGNTEAFF. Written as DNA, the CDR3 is TGTGCCAGTAAGCCGGACAGGGGAAACACTGAAGCTTTCTTT.

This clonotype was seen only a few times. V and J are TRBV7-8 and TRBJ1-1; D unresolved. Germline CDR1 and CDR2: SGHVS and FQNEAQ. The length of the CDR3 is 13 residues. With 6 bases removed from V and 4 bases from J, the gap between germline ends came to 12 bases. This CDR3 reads CASSPHWGTEAFF. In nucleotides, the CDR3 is TGTGCCAGCAGTCCACACTGGGGCACTGAAGCTTTCTTT. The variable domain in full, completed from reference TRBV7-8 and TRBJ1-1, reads GAGVSQSPRYKVAKRGQDVALRCDPISGHVSLFWYQQALGQGPEFLTYFQNEAQLDKSGLPSDRFFAERPEGSVSTLKIQRTQQEDSAVYLCASSPHWGTEAFFGQGTRLTVV.

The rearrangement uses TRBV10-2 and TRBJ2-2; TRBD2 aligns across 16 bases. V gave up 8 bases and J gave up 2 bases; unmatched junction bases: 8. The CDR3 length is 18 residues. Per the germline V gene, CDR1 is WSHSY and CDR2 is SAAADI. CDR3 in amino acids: CASPLGLAGGRNTGELFF. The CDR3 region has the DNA TGCGCCAGCCCTCTGGGACTAGCGGGGGGGCGAAACACCGGGGAGCTGTTTTTT.

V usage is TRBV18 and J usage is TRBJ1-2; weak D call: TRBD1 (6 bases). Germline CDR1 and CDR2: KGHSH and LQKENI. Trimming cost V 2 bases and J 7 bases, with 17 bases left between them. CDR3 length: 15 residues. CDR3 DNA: TGTGCCAGCTCACCAGGGGGCGCGGAAGGTGCTGGCTACACCTTC. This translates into CASSPGGAEGAGYTF. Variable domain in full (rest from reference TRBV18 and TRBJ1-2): NAGVMQNPRHLVRRRGQEARLRCSPMKGHSHVYWYRQLPEEGLKFMVYLQKENIIDESGMPKERFSAEFPKEGPSILRIQQVVRGDSAAYFCASSPGGAEGAGYTFGSGTRLTVV.

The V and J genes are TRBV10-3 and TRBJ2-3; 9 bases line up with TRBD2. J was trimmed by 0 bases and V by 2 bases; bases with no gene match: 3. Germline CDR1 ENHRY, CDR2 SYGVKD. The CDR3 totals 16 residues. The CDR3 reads CAISEPTSGSTDTQYF. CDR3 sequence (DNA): TGTGCCATCAGTGAGCCAACTAGCGGGAGCACAGATACGCAGTATTTT.

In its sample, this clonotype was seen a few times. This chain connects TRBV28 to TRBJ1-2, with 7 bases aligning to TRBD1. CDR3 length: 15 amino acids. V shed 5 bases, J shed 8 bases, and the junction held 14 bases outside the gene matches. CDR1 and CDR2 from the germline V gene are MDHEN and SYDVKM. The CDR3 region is CASSLRDSGAWGYTF. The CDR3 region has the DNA TGTGCCAGCAGTCTCAGGGACAGCGGGGCATGGGGCTACACCTTC.

This CDR3 is CSVGGLNIQYF. In DNA, the CDR3 is TGCAGCGTTGGGGGGCTAAACATTCAGTACTTC. The chain is built from TRBV29-1 and TRBJ2-4; tentatively, D is TRBD1 (6 bases). The V and J ends lost 4 bases and 6 bases respectively, with 7 bases between them. This CDR3 spans 11 amino acids. In germline, CDR1 is SQVTM, CDR2 ANQGSEA.

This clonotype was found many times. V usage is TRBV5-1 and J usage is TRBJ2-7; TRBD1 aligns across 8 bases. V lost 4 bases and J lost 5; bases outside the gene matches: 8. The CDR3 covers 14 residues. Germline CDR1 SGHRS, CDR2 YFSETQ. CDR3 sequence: CASSLGQVTDEQYV. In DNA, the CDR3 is TGCGCCAGCAGCCTGGGACAGGTGACGGACGAGCAGTACGTC.

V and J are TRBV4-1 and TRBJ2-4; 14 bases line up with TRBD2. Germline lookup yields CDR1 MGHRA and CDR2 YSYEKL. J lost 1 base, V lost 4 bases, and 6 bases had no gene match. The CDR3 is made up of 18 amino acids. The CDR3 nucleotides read TGCGCCAGCAGCCCCGGACTAGCGGGGGGACCGGCCAAAAACATTCAGTACTTC. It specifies CASSPGLAGGPAKNIQYF.

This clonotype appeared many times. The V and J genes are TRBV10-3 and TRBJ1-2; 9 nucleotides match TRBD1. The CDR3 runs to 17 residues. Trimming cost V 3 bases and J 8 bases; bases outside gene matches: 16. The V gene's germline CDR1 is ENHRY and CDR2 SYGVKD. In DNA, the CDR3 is TGTGCCATCAGTGACTCCAAACCGGGACAGGGTACCGGAGGCTACACCTTC. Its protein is CAISDSKPGQGTGGYTF.

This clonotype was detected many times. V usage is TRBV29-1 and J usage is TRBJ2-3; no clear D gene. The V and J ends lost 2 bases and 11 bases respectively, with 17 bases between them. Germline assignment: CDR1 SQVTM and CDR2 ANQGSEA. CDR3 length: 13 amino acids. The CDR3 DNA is TGCAGCGTTGAATACGCCTTGGAGAATTTGCAGTATTTT. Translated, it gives CSVEYALENLQYF.

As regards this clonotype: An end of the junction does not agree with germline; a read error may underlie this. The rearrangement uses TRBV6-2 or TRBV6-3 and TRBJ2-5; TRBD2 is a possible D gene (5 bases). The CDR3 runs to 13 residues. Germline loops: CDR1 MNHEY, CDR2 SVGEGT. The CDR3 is CASRPWTVETEYF. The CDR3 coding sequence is TGTGCCAGCAGACCGTGGACTGTGGAGACCGAGTACTTC.